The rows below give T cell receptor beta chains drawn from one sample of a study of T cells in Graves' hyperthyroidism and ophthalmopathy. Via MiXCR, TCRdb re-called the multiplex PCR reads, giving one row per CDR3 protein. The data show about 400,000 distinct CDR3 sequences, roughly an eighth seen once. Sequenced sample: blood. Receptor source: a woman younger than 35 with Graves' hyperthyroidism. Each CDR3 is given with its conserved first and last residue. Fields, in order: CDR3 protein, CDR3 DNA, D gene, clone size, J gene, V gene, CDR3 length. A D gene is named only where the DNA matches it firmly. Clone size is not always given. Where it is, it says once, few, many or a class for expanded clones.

CDR3 protein: CSAKNPMNTEAFF; CDR3 DNA: TGCAGTGCTAAGAATCCCATGAACACTGAAGCTTTCTTT; D gene: -; clone size: many; J gene: TRBJ1-1; V gene: TRBV20-1; CDR3 length: 13
CDR3 protein: CASSLVSAGGTGITDTQYF; CDR3 DNA: TGTGCCAGCAGCTTAGTTAGCGCGGGCGGGACAGGGATCACAGATACGCAGTATTTT; D gene: TRBD1; clone size: few; J gene: TRBJ2-3; V gene: TRBV11-2; CDR3 length: 19
CDR3 protein: CSARPPRREPPFSGNEQFF; CDR3 DNA: TGCAGTGCTAGACCCCCCCGGCGGGAACCTCCTTTCTCGGGGAATGAGCAGTTCTTC; D gene: -; clone size: few; J gene: TRBJ2-1; V gene: TRBV20-1; CDR3 length: 19
CDR3 protein: CASRKGVGGEAFF; CDR3 DNA: TGTGCCAGCAGAAAAGGGGTGGGGGGGGAAGCTTTCTTT; D gene: -; clone size: few; J gene: TRBJ1-1; V gene: TRBV12-3/TRBV12-4; CDR3 length: 13
CDR3 protein: CASSSTGQDPFGGETQYF; CDR3 DNA: TGCGCCAGCAGCTCCACGGGACAGGACCCCTTCGGGGGAGAGACCCAGTACTTC; D gene: TRBD1; clone size: -; J gene: TRBJ2-5; V gene: TRBV5-1; CDR3 length: 18
CDR3 protein: CASSPGTGYGHTF; CDR3 DNA: TGTGCCAGCAGCCCGGGGACAGGGTATGGCCACACCTTC; D gene: TRBD1; clone size: -; J gene: TRBJ1-2; V gene: TRBV6-1; CDR3 length: 13
CDR3 protein: CASSFGHQETQYF; CDR3 DNA: TGTGCCAGCAGTTTCGGACATCAAGAGACCCAGTACTTC; D gene: -; clone size: many; J gene: TRBJ2-5; V gene: TRBV12-3/TRBV12-4; CDR3 length: 13
CDR3 protein: CASSSDRPYEQYF; CDR3 DNA: TGTGCCAGCAGCTCGGACAGGCCCTACGAGCAGTACTTC; D gene: TRBD1; clone size: many; J gene: TRBJ2-7; V gene: TRBV4-2; CDR3 length: 13
CDR3 protein: CASTYSRLDSGNTIYF; CDR3 DNA: TGTGCCAGCACCTATAGCAGGCTGGACTCTGGAAACACCATATATTTT; D gene: -; clone size: many; J gene: TRBJ1-3; V gene: TRBV7-8; CDR3 length: 16
CDR3 protein: CASSPPTSGSTDTQYF; CDR3 DNA: TGTGCCAGCAGCCCCCCCACTAGCGGGAGCACAGATACGCAGTATTTT; D gene: TRBD2; clone size: many; J gene: TRBJ2-3; V gene: TRBV7-2; CDR3 length: 16
CDR3 protein: CSARDQDSVKAFF; CDR3 DNA: TGCAGTGCTAGAGACCAGGACAGCGTCAAAGCTTTCTTT; D gene: -; clone size: many; J gene: TRBJ1-1; V gene: TRBV20-1; CDR3 length: 13
CDR3 protein: CATLKGPQETQYF; CDR3 DNA: TGTGCCACCCTGAAGGGACCCCAAGAGACCCAGTACTTC; D gene: -; clone size: few; J gene: TRBJ2-5; V gene: TRBV12-3/TRBV12-4; CDR3 length: 13
CDR3 protein: CSGVVGGAETQYF; CDR3 DNA: TGCAGTGGCGTGGTCGGGGGGGCAGAGACCCAGTACTTC; D gene: TRBD2; clone size: many; J gene: TRBJ2-5; V gene: TRBV20-1; CDR3 length: 13
CDR3 protein: CASRGGTGGLYEQYF; CDR3 DNA: TGCGCCAGCAGGGGCGGGACAGGGGGCCTCTACGAGCAGTACTTC; D gene: TRBD1; clone size: few; J gene: TRBJ2-7; V gene: TRBV5-1; CDR3 length: 15